This entry lists 7 T cell receptor beta chains sequenced from one sample in a study of identical twins. TCRdb recomputed calls from the 5' RACE reads with MiXCR, one row per CDR3 protein. The data show around 200,000 distinct CDR3 sequences, around 9.6% seen once. Input material: memory (CD45RO+) T cells sorted from blood. The receptors stem from a woman younger than 35 in good health.

In this sample, this clonotype turned up many times. The J gene is TRBJ2-7, the V gene TRBV4-1, with D uncertain. Germline lookup yields CDR1 MGHRA and CDR2 YSYEKL. This CDR3 is 14 amino acids long. The germline V and J ends were trimmed by 3 bases and 3 bases, with 12 bases remaining between them. The CDR3 DNA is TGCGCCAGCAGCCAGATCGGGTCTGGCTACGAGCAGTACTTC. Residues: CASSQIGSGYEQYF.

This clonotype was counted only a few times. The chain combines TRBV11-2 with TRBJ2-2; 7 bases are a match to TRBD2. Germline V gene sequence: CDR1 SGHAT, CDR2 FQNNGV. This CDR3 is built from 14 residues. Trimming at V came to 8 bases and at J to 6 bases, leaving 9 bases not matched to a gene. CDR3 loop: CASLRGLVSGELFF. CDR3 nucleotides: TGTGCCAGCCTCCGAGGACTAGTCTCCGGGGAGCTGTTTTTT.

This clonotype was observed many times. The gene calls are TRBV29-1 and TRBJ2-3, with TRBD2 matching 14 bases. The germline V gene has CDR1 SQVTM and CDR2 ANQGSEA. CDR3 size: 18 residues. Unmatched junction bases numbered 8, after V lost 1 base and J lost 2 bases. CDR3 sequence: CSVEAPGLAGVVTDTQYF. The CDR3 DNA sequence: TGCAGCGTTGAAGCCCCGGGACTAGCGGGAGTCGTCACAGATACGCAGTATTTT.

This clonotype has at least ten counts. The V and J genes are TRBV24-1 and TRBJ2-1, with no clear D. The CDR3 is 12 amino acids. Per germline, CDR1 KGHDR and CDR2 SFDVKD. The ends were cut back, 3 bases at V and 6 bases at J, with 5 bases in the middle. This CDR3 reads CATSDHANEQFF. The CDR3 DNA reads as TGTGCCACCAGTGATCACGCCAATGAGCAGTTCTTC.

This chain connects TRBV7-8 to TRBJ2-5; D not resolved. The V end lost 5 bases, the J end lost 5 bases, and 9 bases lay between the germline ends. Looked up from germline, CDR1 is SGHVS and CDR2 is FQNEAQ. The CDR3 is 12 residues long. CDR3 DNA sequence: TGTGCCAGCAGCCCCCTGTTGGAGACCCAGTACTTC. Translated: CASSPLLETQYF.

This clonotype was counted a few times. This rearrangement joins TRBV2 to TRBJ2-3, with 7 bases that match TRBD1. V lost 5 bases to trimming and J lost 2 bases; unmatched junction nucleotides: 7. Germline V CDR1 and CDR2: SNHLY, FYNNEI. This CDR3 contains 15 residues. The CDR3 loop is CASSFEQGLTDTQYF. The CDR3 DNA sequence: TGTGCCAGCAGTTTCGAACAGGGGCTCACAGATACGCAGTATTTT.

This clonotype showed up just a few times. The J gene is TRBJ2-1, the V gene TRBV3-1, with TRBD2 matching 7 bases. Germline V CDR1 and CDR2: LGHDT, YNNKEL (reference sequence). This CDR3 spans 15 amino acids. V shed 1 base and J 12 bases; nucleotides not matched to a gene: 12. For the CDR3, the DNA is TGTGCCAGCAGCCAAGGAGTACCGGGACTATCGGTGCAGTTCTTC. Translating it yields CASSQGVPGLSVQFF.